Given below is one TCR beta chain in context. The antigen remains unidentified. Researchers built TCR beta cDNA using 5'RACE template switching with UMIs. Each CDR3 protein gets one entry in TCRdb, which reprocessed the 5' RACE reads and gives no DNA. The specimen's table records under 200,000 distinct CDR3 sequences. The data are from a study of T cells expressing NK-cell markers. About the study: Serological testing identified seven of the eight sequenced donors as HCMV-seropositive and one as seronegative. Notes on the study in general: Topping the CD3+CD56-NKG2C+ fraction as well were these clonotypes, in a few donors.

Germline CDR1 and CDR2: SGHTA and FQGNSA. This CDR3 spans 13 amino acids. The origin of this receptor is a woman between 18 and 70 years old in good health. Input material: blood T cells: a sorted CD56 or NKG2C T cell subset, CD4+ or CD8+ T cells, or bulk PBMC T cells (not recorded which). J is TRBJ2-5 and V is TRBV7-2; TCRdb's assignment of TRBD1 cannot be checked, as there is no DNA. CDR3 protein: CASSYSGVETQYF.